A selection of T cell receptor beta chains follows, all from one sample in a study of blood T cell repertoires in COVID-19. Produced via immunoSEQ multiplex PCR; TCRdb's table is partial and in-frame only. The sample lists hundreds of thousands of clones; 80% to 90% were seen once. Sequencing was performed on PBMCs or T cells enriched from blood (not recorded which). These receptors were obtained from a woman in her twenties or thirties who had recovered from COVID-19. CDR3s include the opening cysteine and the closing phenylalanine or tryptophan. Clone size is given for some rows only: seen once, a few or many times, or a class if the clone is expanded.

TRBV2 . CASSGVSSYNEQFF
TRBV2 once CASRPRQGGGTEAFF
TRBV7-3 . CASSPGTGSYGYTF
TRBV3-1/TRBV3-2 . CASSHRDSLNYGYTF
TRBV3-1/TRBV3-2 . CASSSGHSSSYNSPLHF
TRBV9 . CASSVGGANTGELFF
TRBV24-1 . CATSDRDTEAFF
TRBV11-2 . CASSPPRQGAYSYEQYF
TRBV4-2 . CASSQDRYEQFF
TRBV24-1 . CATSSRDYNEQFF
TRBV7-9 . CASSLRTSGAHEQYF
TRBV21-1 . CASSAILKRDRGMETQYF
TRBV4-1 . CASSPQGVYNQPQHF
TRBV7-2 once CASSQGQPYEQYF
TRBV4-1 few CASSQSGQANTEAFF
TRBV5-5 . CASSLGTGTEAFF
TRBV5-1 . CASSKGQGGHSPLHF
TRBV7-6 . CASSLFGTEASGAFF
TRBV28 . CASSLAGSGELFF
TRBV7-2 . CASSSGGQGRETQYF
TRBV3-1/TRBV3-2 . CASSQDYRASGSNEQFF
TRBV9 once CASSPDGDSYEQYF
TRBV4-3 many CASSQDTAGEKLFF
TRBV7-9 . CASSHPGGVGRAAGTEAFF
TRBV4-3 . CASSPTGIAGGNEQFF
TRBV4-3 . CASSQDRDYGYEQYF
TRBV2 . CATSSQTSGRAGELFF
TRBV18 . CASSPKGQLGNTIYF
TRBV7-3 . CASSLTGSATMGGYTF
TRBV6-6 . CAISQGGSGNQPQHF
TRBV28 few CASGPYRVGNQPQHF
TRBV30 . CAWQTGIPYTF
TRBV10-3 . CAISEFRGQQETQYF
TRBV30 . CAWAIAPDTQYF
TRBV6-1 . CASSEEGNSNQPQHF
TRBV18 . CASSPKTGAASSEKLFF
TRBV5-1 . CASSLEAGLGTEAFF
TRBV5-1 . CASSLQGDRLSGGYTF
TRBV18 . CASSPGGTDTQYF
TRBV28 . CASRQGFYQPQHF
TRBV7-8 . CASSRTRSGNTIYF
TRBV15 . CATSRLASAYNEQFF
TRBV19 once CASSRPTGKETQYF
TRBV5-1 . CASSSPSGIHNEQFF
TRBV4-3 few CASSQDASGQYNEQFF
TRBV7-7 . CASSFRQGPSYEQYF
TRBV5-4 . CASSRTGQPNTEAFF
TRBV18 . CASSPRASDRGWNTEAFF
TRBV21-1 . CASSKDRRLQSGNEQFF
TRBV11-2 . CASSLDSAGDYNEQFF
TRBV7-2 . CASSGGGNTEAFF
TRBV28 . CASWAGVSYEQYF
TRBV6-5 . CASSRLAYTDTQYF
TRBV7-2 . CASKPVPGGVYEQYF
TRBV7-8 . CASSPTSGIRNTEAFF
TRBV28 . CASSFSGSPPTDTQYF
TRBV28 once CASSLSALEGSEAFF
TRBV29-1 . CSVLPYNEQFF
TRBV27 . CASSSGRGTEAFF
TRBV30 . CAWTYSVGAGSQPQHF